Described below is a single TCR beta chain sequence and its context. This sample was taken from a study of CD8 T cells in ankylosing spondylitis. TCRdb redid the calling of the 5' RACE reads with MiXCR, one entry per CDR3 protein. The sample includes about 250,000 distinct CDR3 sequences, approximately 8.4% of them seen just once. The germline V and J ends were trimmed by 5 bases and 8 bases, with 10 bases remaining between them. In germline, CDR1 is SGHTA, CDR2 FQGNSA. CDR3 size: 11 residues. The chain joins TRBV7-2 to TRBJ2-7; D might be TRBD1 (5 bases). Source material: blood, either unsorted or a sorted T cell fraction (not recorded which). This TCR was sampled from a female donor with ankylosing spondylitis or in good health (not recorded which). Written as DNA, the CDR3 is TGTGCCAGCAGCCCCAGGGCGCAGCAGTACTTC. Protein product: CASSPRAQQYF.